A single sample is the source of the 30 T cell receptor beta chains below, sequenced in a study of blood T cell repertoires in COVID-19. Using immunoSEQ multiplex PCR, the repertoire was profiled, and TCRdb retains in-frame clones only, with some absent. The sample contains about 190,000 clones, about four fifths of which appear only once. Source material: peripheral blood. The source of these receptors is a man aged 50-60 years with active or convalescent COVID-19.

The chain has TRBV30 and TRBJ1-6; D uncertain. Germline CDR1 reads GTSNPN; CDR2 reads SVGIG (reference sequence). This CDR3 is built from 12 residues. V was trimmed by 3 bases and J by 10 bases, leaving 10 bases between them. The CDR3 DNA follows: TGTGCCTGGAGCCCCTCGACATCACCCCTCCACTTT. As protein: CAWSPSTSPLHF.

The V and J genes are TRBV7-2 and TRBJ1-4; a weak D match, TRBD1 (6 bases). The CDR3 has 17 residues. The V gene's germline CDR1 is SGHTA and CDR2 FQGNSA. The V end lost 5 bases, the J end lost 2 bases, and 18 bases lay between the germline ends. The CDR3 protein is CASSPGAGVVTNEKLFF. CDR3 coding DNA: TGTGCCAGCAGCCCAGGGGCAGGGGTAGTCACTAATGAAAAACTGTTTTTT.

This clone was seen only once. The chain joins TRBV19 to TRBJ1-4; 12 bases match TRBD1. With V trimmed by 10 bases and J by 8 bases, 11 bases remained unmatched. Germline-derived CDR1 and CDR2 are LNHDA and SQIVND (reference sequence). The CDR3 has 15 amino acids. DNA of the CDR3: TGTGCCACTTCGGGACAGGGGGCGATTGGGGAAAAACTGTTTTTT. This translates into CATSGQGAIGEKLFF.

The chain couples TRBV29-1 to TRBJ2-7, with 7 bases fitting TRBD2. Per the germline V gene, CDR1 is SQVTM and CDR2 is ANQGSEA. CDR3 length equals 13 residues. V trimming: 7 bases; J trimming: 4 bases; junction bases outside the gene matches: 10. CDR3 in amino acids: CSAGRGGRYEQYF. DNA of the CDR3: TGCAGCGCCGGACGCGGCGGGAGATACGAGCAGTACTTC.

For the CDR3, the DNA is TGTGCCTGGGGTGCAGGGGGCCGCTCCTACGAGCAGTACTTC. The encoded protein is CAWGAGGRSYEQYF. V usage is TRBV30 and J usage is TRBJ2-7; 8 nucleotides agree with TRBD1. The CDR3 length is 14 residues. Germline-derived CDR1 and CDR2 are GTSNPN and SVGIG (reference sequence). V gave up 5 bases and J gave up 0 bases; unmatched junction bases: 6.

The rearrangement uses TRBV9 and TRBJ1-3; TRBD1 might be the D (5 bases). V lost 6 bases and J lost 1, with 11 bases in between. Germline V CDR1 and CDR2: SGDLS, YYNGEE. The length of the CDR3 is 14 residues. CDR3 DNA: TGTGCCAGCACCCGGGGGGATTCTGGAAACACCATATATTTT. Translation: CASTRGDSGNTIYF.

This chain joins TRBV6-5 and TRBJ2-1; maybe TRBD1 (5 bases). The CDR3 has 13 residues. With 7 bases removed from V and 0 bases from J, the gap between germline ends came to 7 bases. Per germline, CDR1 MNHEY and CDR2 SVGAGI. The CDR3 sequence: CASTQGSYNEQFF. The CDR3 DNA follows: TGTGCCAGCACTCAGGGCTCCTACAATGAGCAGTTCTTC.

This clone occurred once. This chain links TRBV23-1 with TRBJ1-5; weak D call: TRBD1 (5 bases). TRBV23-1 is an open reading frame whose function is uncertain. This CDR3 spans 14 amino acids. Trimming took off 8 bases at V and 4 bases at J, with 15 bases between the two ends. The DNA for the CDR3 is TGCGCCAGCTCGGCTCAGGGCAATAATCAGCCCCAGCATTTT. Encoded protein: CASSAQGNNQPQHF.

V gene TRBV29-1 combines with J gene TRBJ2-2; no clear D. CDR3 size: 13 residues. Germline V gives CDR1 SQVTM, CDR2 ANQGSEA. Trimming stripped 7 bases from V and 3 bases from J, with 12 bases between. The CDR3 reads CSGYSAYTGELFF. CDR3 sequence (DNA): TGCAGCGGATACAGTGCATACACCGGGGAGCTGTTTTTT.

The chain has TRBV19 and TRBJ1-3; 9 nucleotides agree with TRBD1. The CDR3 has 18 amino acids. Germline trimming cut 5 bases from V and 1 base from J; bases unmatched to any gene: 12. Germline CDR1 and CDR2: LNHDA and SQIVND (reference sequence). The CDR3, as DNA: TGTGCCAGTAGTCCGGATGAATGGGACAGGGAATCTGGAAACACCATATATTTT. Its translation: CASSPDEWDRESGNTIYF.

V and J are TRBV18 and TRBJ2-3; 8 nucleotides line up with TRBD2. The J segment lost 0 bases and the V segment lost 3 bases, leaving 5 bases of the junction unmatched. Germline CDR1 KGHSH, CDR2 LQKENI. This CDR3 spans 16 amino acids. In DNA, the CDR3 is TGTGCCAGCTCACCGATAGCTAGCGGGAGCACAGATACGCAGTATTTT. The encoded protein is CASSPIASGSTDTQYF.

The rearrangement joins TRBV19 to TRBJ1-2; 7 bases fit TRBD1. The CDR3 has 16 residues. Germline V lookup: CDR1 LNHDA, CDR2 SQIVND (reference sequence). V lost 4 bases, J lost 1 base, and 9 bases stayed unmatched. The CDR3 coding sequence is TGTGCCAGTAGTACCACGACAGGGACTTTTAACTATGGCTACACCTTC. This sequence encodes CASSTTTGTFNYGYTF. Full variable domain (remainder filled in from reference TRBV19 and TRBJ1-2): DGGITQSPKYLFRKEGQNVTLSCEQNLNHDAMYWYRQDPGQGLRLIYYSQIVNDFQKGDIAEGYSVSREKKESFPLTVTSAQKNPTAFYLCASSTTTGTFNYGYTFGSGTRLTVV.

This CDR3 reads CASRPTPTGYNEKLFF. DNA of the CDR3: TGTGCCAGCAGGCCGACGCCGACAGGATATAATGAAAAACTGTTTTTT. The chain uses TRBV27 and TRBJ1-4, with D tentatively TRBD1 (6 bases). Trimming shortened V by 6 bases and J by 4 bases, and 18 bases separated the two germline ends. CDR1 is MNHEY, CDR2 SMNVEV, per germline (reference sequence). The CDR3 runs 16 residues.

CDR3 sequence reads: CASSNREKGYTF. In nucleotides, the CDR3 is TGTGCCAGCAGTAACAGGGAGAAAGGCTACACCTTC. The chain has TRBV2 and TRBJ1-2; tentative D call: TRBD1 (6 bases). The CDR3 has 12 residues. V was pared by 5 bases and J by 8 bases, with 12 bases between. CDR1 is SNHLY, CDR2 FYNNEI, per germline.

The rearrangement uses TRBV5-1 and TRBJ2-3; D perhaps matches TRBD1 (6 bases). Trimming removed 3 bases at V and 5 bases at J, with 16 bases between. Germline V gene sequence: CDR1 SGHRS, CDR2 YFSETQ. This CDR3 is built from 15 residues. CDR3 region: CASSSADRKRDTQYF. In nucleotides, the CDR3 is TGCGCCAGCAGCTCAGCCGACAGGAAAAGAGATACGCAGTATTTT.

The chain combines TRBV5-4 with TRBJ2-2; 8 nucleotides match TRBD1. This CDR3 region has 17 residues. Per the germline V gene, CDR1 is SGHNT and CDR2 is YYREEE (reference sequence). J lost 0 bases, V lost 4 bases, and 8 bases had no gene match. CDR3 sequence (DNA): TGTGCCAGCAGCCGCGGACAGGGCTTTACGAACACCGGGGAGCTGTTTTTT. Protein sequence: CASSRGQGFTNTGELFF. The full variable domain, in which reference TRBV5-4 and TRBJ2-2 provide the parts outside the CDR3, is ETGVTQSPTHLIKTRGQQVTLRCSSQSGHNTVSWYQQALGQGPQFIFQYYREEENGRGNFPPRFSGLQFPNYSSELNVNALELDDSALYLCASSRGQGFTNTGELFFGEGSRLTVL.

This clone has a handful of counts. The chain combines TRBV30 with TRBJ1-1; tentative D call: TRBD1 (6 bases). The germline V and J ends were trimmed by 0 bases and 0 bases, with 11 bases remaining between them. CDR1 and CDR2 from the germline V gene are GTSNPN and SVGIG (reference sequence). The CDR3 has 15 amino acids. CDR3 sequence (DNA): TGTGCCTGGAGTGTACTATCAGGGGTGAACACTGAAGCTTTCTTT. Amino acids: CAWSVLSGVNTEAFF.

This clone was observed a few times. J is TRBJ2-3 and V is TRBV7-6; 7 nucleotides align to TRBD1. V lost 2 bases, J lost 0 bases, and 8 bases stayed unmatched. The germline gives CDR1 SGHVS, CDR2 FNYEAQ. The CDR3 consists of 17 residues. The CDR3 region is CASSLSRQGVSTDTQYF. For the CDR3, the DNA is TGTGCCAGCAGCTTAAGTAGGCAGGGGGTAAGCACAGATACGCAGTATTTT.

With respect to this clone: The sample holds other DNA sequences that translate to the same CDR3. The V call is TRBV7-9, the J call TRBJ2-3; 8 bases align to TRBD2. Germline CDR1 SEHNR, CDR2 FQNEAQ (reference sequence). The CDR3 runs to 14 residues. Trimming removed 2 bases from V and 3 bases from J; junction bases left unmatched: 1. CDR3 nucleotides: TGTGCCAGCAGCTTAACGGGGGGGACAGATACGCAGTATTTT. This sequence encodes CASSLTGGTDTQYF.

The chain carries TRBV7-6 and TRBJ2-5; 9 bases map to TRBD1. This CDR3 comprises 16 residues. V shed 1 base, J shed 5 bases, and the junction held 8 bases outside the gene matches. The V gene's germline CDR1 is SGHVS and CDR2 FNYEAQ. For the CDR3, the DNA is TGTGCCAGCAGCTTAGGGCACAGGGGGCGCCTGGAGACCCAGTACTTC. Its translation: CASSLGHRGRLETQYF.

The rearrangement links TRBV28 to TRBJ1-2; the D is unclear. The CDR3 is 15 amino acids. V lost 2 bases and J lost 5, with 15 bases in between. The germline CDR1 and CDR2 sequences are MDHEN and SYDVKM. CDR3 nucleotides: TGTGCCAGCAGTTTACAGTCCCCCCTGGTGTATGGCTACACCTTC. Translated: CASSLQSPLVYGYTF.

The chain is built from TRBV19 and TRBJ1-2, with a tentative D call TRBD1 (5 bases). Germline V gives CDR1 LNHDA, CDR2 SQIVND (reference sequence). V lost 3 bases to trimming and J lost 6 bases, with 11 bases between them. The CDR3 spans 13 residues. CDR3 loop: CASSISGEDGYTF. In nucleotides, the CDR3 is TGTGCCAGTAGTATTTCGGGGGAAGATGGCTACACCTTC.

CDR3 region: CASSPGLAGGPTYEQYF. The CDR3 region has the DNA TGTGCCAGCAGCCCGGGACTAGCGGGGGGTCCCACCTACGAGCAGTACTTC. The genes are TRBV5-6 and TRBJ2-7; 15 nucleotides match TRBD2. The ends lost 4 bases at V and 2 bases at J; junction bases unmatched: 7. Germline V gene sequence: CDR1 SGHDT, CDR2 YYEEEE. CDR3 length: 17 amino acids.

The rearrangement uses TRBV5-1 and TRBJ2-2; TRBD2 is a possible D gene (6 bases). Germline V lookup: CDR1 SGHRS, CDR2 YFSETQ. This CDR3 has 15 amino acids. Between the trimmed V and J ends, which lost 4 bases and 3 bases, there was a span of 13 bases. CDR3 region: CASSGQRRDTGELFF. CDR3 coding DNA: TGCGCCAGCAGCGGCCAACGGAGGGACACCGGGGAGCTGTTTTTT.

This clone showed up just a few times. V is TRBV2 and J is TRBJ2-7, with D perhaps matching TRBD2 (6 bases). Germline values: CDR1 SNHLY, CDR2 FYNNEI. The CDR3 sequence is 17 residues long. Between the trimmed V and J ends, which lost 7 bases and 5 bases, there was a span of 27 bases. Here the CDR3 reads CASTGTSGEAPDHEQYF. The DNA for the CDR3 is TGTGCCAGCACGGGAACGTCCGGGGAGGCCCCAGACCACGAGCAGTACTTC.

J is TRBJ2-5 and V is TRBV3-1 (or the pseudogene TRBV3-2); 7 bases agree with TRBD1. Germline V gene data show CDR1 as LGHDT and CDR2 as YNNKEL (reference sequence). This CDR3 is 14 amino acids long. V lost 4 bases, J lost 2 bases, and 4 bases stayed unmatched. This CDR3 reads CASSLRTGQETQYF. The CDR3 nucleotides read TGTGCCAGCAGCCTACGGACAGGACAAGAGACCCAGTACTTC.

This chain connects TRBV11-2 to TRBJ1-3; possible D gene TRBD1, 5 bases. The CDR3 covers 14 residues. V dropped 8 bases and J dropped 1 base, with 12 bases sitting between them. CDR1 SGHAT and CDR2 FQNNGV come from the germline V gene. CDR3 sequence (DNA): TGTGCCAGCTTTCGGGCAGGGTCTGGAAACACCATATATTTT. Protein: CASFRAGSGNTIYF.

The chain has TRBV11-2 and TRBJ1-2; 8 bases map to TRBD1. Germline CDR1 and CDR2: SGHAT and FQNNGV. The CDR3 runs to 17 residues. Losses at the gene ends were 5 bases for V and 4 bases for J; bases not matched to a gene: 15. The CDR3 sequence: CASSRRTGRFSGYGYTF. Here the CDR3 DNA reads TGTGCCAGCAGCCGTCGGACAGGGCGGTTTTCCGGCTATGGCTACACCTTC.

The chain links TRBV2 to TRBJ2-7, with D possibly TRBD1 on 5 matching bases. Germline CDR1 is SNHLY and CDR2 is FYNNEI. The CDR3 extends over 13 amino acids. V lost 3 bases, J lost 0 bases, and 6 bases lay in between. The CDR3 nucleotides are TGTGCCAGCAGTGAGACAGACTCCTACGAGCAGTACTTC. Translated, it gives CASSETDSYEQYF.

The V gene is TRBV9, the J gene TRBJ2-2; tentatively, D is TRBD2 (7 bases). CDR3 length equals 16 residues. CDR1 SGDLS and CDR2 YYNGEE come from the germline V gene. V was shortened by 4 bases and J by 0 bases, with 13 bases between the two germline ends. CDR3 amino acids: CASSPLGGANTGELFF. The DNA of the CDR3 is TGTGCCAGCAGCCCACTAGGGGGGGCGAACACCGGGGAGCTGTTTTTT.